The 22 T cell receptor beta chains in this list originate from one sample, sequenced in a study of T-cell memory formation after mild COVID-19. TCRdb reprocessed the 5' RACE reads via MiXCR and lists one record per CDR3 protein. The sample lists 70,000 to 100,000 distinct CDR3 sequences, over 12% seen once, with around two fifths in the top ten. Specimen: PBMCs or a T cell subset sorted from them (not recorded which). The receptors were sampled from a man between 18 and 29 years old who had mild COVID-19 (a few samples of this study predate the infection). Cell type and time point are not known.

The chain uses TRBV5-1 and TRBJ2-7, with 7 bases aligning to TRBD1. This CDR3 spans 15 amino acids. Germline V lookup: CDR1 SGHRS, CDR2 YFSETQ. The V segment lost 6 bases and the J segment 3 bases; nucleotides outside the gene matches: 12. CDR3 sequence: CASTLVRDRDYEQYF. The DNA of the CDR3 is TGCGCCAGCACGCTCGTCCGGGACAGAGACTACGAGCAGTACTTC.

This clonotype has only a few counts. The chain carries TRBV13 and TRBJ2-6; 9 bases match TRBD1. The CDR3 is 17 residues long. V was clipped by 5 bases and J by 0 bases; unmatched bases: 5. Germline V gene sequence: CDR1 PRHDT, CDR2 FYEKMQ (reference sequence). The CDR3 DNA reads TGTGCCAGCAGCGTCCGGGACAGGGACTCTGGGGCCAACGTCCTGACTTTC. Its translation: CASSVRDRDSGANVLTF.

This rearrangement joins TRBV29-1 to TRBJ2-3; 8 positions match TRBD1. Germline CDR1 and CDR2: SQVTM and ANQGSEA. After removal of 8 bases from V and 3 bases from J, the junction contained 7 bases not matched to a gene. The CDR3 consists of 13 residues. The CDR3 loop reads CSLTGGETDTQYF. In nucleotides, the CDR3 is TGCAGCTTAACAGGGGGAGAGACAGATACGCAGTATTTT.

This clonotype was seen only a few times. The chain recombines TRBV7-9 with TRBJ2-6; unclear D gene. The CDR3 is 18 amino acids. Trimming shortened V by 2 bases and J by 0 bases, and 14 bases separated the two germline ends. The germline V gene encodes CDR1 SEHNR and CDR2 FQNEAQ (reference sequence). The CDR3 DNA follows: TGTGCCAGCAGCTTACGCCAGGAGACTCTCTCTGGGGCCAACGTCCTGACTTTC. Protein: CASSLRQETLSGANVLTF.

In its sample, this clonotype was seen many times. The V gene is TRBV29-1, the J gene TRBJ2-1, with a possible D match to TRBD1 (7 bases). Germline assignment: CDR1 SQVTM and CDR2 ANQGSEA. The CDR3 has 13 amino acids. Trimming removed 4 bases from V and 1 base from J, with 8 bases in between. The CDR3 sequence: CSVAGGSYNEQFF. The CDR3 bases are TGCAGCGTTGCAGGGGGGTCCTACAATGAGCAGTTCTTC.

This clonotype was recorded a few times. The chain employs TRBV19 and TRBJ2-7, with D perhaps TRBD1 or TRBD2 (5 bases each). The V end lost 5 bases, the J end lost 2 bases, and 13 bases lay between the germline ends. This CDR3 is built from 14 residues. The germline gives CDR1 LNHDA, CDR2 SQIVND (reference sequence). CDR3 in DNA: TGTGCCAGTAGTCCAGGGAGAACGGCCTACGAGCAGTACTTC. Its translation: CASSPGRTAYEQYF.

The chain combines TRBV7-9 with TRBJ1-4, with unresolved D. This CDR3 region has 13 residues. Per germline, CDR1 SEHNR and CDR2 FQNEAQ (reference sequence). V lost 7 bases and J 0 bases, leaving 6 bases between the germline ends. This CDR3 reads CASMEPTNEKLFF. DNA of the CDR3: TGTGCCAGCATGGAGCCAACTAATGAAAAACTGTTTTTT. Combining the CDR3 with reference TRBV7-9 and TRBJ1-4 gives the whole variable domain DTGVSQNPRHKITKRGQNVTFRCDPISEHNRLYWYRQTLGQGPEFLTYFQNEAQLEKSRLLSDRFSAERPKGSFSTLEIQRTEQGDSAMYLCASMEPTNEKLFFGSGTQLSVL.

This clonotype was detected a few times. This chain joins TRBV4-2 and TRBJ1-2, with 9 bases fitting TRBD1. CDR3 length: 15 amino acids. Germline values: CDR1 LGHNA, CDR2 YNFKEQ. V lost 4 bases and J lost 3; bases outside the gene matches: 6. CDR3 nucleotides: TGTGCCAGCAGCCGGGGGACAGGGAGGGACTATGGCTACACCTTC. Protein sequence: CASSRGTGRDYGYTF.

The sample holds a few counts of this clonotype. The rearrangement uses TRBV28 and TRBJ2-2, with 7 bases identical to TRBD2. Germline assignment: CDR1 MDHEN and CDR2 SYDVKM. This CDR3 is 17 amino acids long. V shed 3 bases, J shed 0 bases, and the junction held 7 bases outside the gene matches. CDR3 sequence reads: CASSFTSGTANTGELFF. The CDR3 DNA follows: TGTGCCAGCAGTTTTACCAGCGGGACCGCGAACACCGGGGAGCTGTTTTTT.

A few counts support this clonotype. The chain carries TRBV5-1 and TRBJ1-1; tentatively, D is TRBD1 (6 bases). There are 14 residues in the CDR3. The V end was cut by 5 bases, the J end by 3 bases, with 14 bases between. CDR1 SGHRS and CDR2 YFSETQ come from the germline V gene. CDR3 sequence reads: CASRVGADDTEAFF. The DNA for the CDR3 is TGCGCCAGCAGGGTGGGGGCGGATGACACTGAAGCTTTCTTT.

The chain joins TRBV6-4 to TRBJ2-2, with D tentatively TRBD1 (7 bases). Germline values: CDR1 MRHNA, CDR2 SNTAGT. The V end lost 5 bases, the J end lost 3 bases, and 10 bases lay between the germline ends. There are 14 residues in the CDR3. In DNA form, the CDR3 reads TGTGCCAGCAGTCAGGGGGGATACACCGGGGAGCTGTTTTTT. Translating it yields CASSQGGYTGELFF.

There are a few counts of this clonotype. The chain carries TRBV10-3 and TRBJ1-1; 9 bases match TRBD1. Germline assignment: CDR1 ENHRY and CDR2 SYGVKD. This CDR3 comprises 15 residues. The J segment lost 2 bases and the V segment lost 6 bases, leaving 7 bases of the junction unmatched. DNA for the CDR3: TGTGCCATCAGGGAGGGGGGACAGGGCAACACTGAAGCTTTCTTT. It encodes CAIREGGQGNTEAFF.

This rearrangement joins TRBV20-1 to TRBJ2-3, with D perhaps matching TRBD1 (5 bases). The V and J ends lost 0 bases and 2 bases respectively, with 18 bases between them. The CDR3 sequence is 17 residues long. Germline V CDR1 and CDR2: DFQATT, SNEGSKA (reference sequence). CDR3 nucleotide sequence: TGCAGTGCTAGAGATCTGGCAGGGCAAAGTCTCACAGATACGCAGTATTTT. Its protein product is CSARDLAGQSLTDTQYF.

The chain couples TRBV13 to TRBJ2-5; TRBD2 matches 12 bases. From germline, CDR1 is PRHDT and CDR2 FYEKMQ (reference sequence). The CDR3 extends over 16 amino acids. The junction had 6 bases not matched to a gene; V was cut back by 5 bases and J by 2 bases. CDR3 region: CASSPRTSGAQETQYF. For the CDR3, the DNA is TGTGCCAGCAGCCCCCGGACTAGCGGGGCACAAGAGACCCAGTACTTC.

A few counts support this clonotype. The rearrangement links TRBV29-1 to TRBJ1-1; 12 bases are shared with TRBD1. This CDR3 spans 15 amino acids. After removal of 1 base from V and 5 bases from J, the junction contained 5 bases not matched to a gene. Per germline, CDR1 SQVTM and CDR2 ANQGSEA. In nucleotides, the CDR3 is TGCAGCGTTGAAGGGGGACAGGGGGCACGGACTGAAGCTTTCTTT. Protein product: CSVEGGQGARTEAFF.

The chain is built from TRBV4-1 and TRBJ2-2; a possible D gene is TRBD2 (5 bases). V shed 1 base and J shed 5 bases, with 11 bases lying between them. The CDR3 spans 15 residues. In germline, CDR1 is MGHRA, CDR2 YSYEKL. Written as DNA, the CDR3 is TGCGCCAGCAGCCAAGTCGAGGGTTTTACCGGGGAGCTGTTTTTT. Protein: CASSQVEGFTGELFF.

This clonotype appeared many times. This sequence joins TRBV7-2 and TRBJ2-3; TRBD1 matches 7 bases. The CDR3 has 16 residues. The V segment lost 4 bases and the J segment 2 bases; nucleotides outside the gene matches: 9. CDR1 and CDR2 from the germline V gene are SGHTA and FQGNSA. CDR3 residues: CASSSNRDRITDTQYF. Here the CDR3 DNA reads TGTGCCAGCAGCTCGAATCGGGACAGAATCACAGATACGCAGTATTTT.

CDR3 sequence reads: CASRKGQGRSNYGYTF. CDR3 nucleotides: TGTGCCAGCAGAAAGGGACAGGGCCGATCTAACTATGGCTACACCTTC. The chain recombines TRBV27 with TRBJ1-2; 9 bases line up with TRBD1. From germline, CDR1 is MNHEY and CDR2 SMNVEV (reference sequence). Losses at the gene ends were 6 bases for V and 0 bases for J; bases not matched to a gene: 8. The CDR3 runs to 16 residues.

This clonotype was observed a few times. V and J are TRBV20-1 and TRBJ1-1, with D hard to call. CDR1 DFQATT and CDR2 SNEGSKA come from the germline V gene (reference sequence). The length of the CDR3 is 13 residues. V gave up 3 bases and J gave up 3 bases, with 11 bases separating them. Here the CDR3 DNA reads TGCAGTGCTAGTGGGGTGCATGACACTGAAGCTTTCTTT. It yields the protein CSASGVHDTEAFF.

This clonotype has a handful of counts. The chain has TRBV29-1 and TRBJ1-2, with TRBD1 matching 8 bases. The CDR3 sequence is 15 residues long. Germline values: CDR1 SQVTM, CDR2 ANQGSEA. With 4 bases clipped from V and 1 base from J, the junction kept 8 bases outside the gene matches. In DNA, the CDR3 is TGCAGCGTTGTCGGCAGGGGGCCGATTAACTATGGCTACACCTTC. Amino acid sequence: CSVVGRGPINYGYTF.

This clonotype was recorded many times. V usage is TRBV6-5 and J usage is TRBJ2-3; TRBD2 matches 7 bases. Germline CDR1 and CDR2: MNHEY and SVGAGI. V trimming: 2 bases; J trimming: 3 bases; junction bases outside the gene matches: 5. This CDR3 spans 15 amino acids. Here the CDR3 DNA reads TGTGCCAGCAGTTACGGCGGGGGAGGAACAGATACGCAGTATTTT. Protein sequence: CASSYGGGGTDTQYF.

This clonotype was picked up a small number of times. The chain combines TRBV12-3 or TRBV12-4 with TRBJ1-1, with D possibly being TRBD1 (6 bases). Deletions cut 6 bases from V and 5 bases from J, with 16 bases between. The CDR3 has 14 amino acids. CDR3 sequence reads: CASRSDSTYTEAFF. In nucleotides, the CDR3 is TGTGCCAGCAGGTCGGACAGTACCTATACTGAAGCTTTCTTT.